The 4 T cell receptor beta chains reported below all come from one sample, sequenced in a study of regulatory T cells in long-lasting Graves disease. The sample's time point: persistent/refractory GD, antithyroid drugs over 5 years with positive TRAb. RNA isolated from PBMCs was used to make the TCR library. Arm-PCR of CDR3 regions and iRepertoire HTBI primers were used to build TCR beta libraries. TCRdb re-called the multiplex PCR reads with MiXCR, one entry per CDR3 protein. Of roughly 450,000 distinct CDR3 sequences in the sample, roughly a quarter were seen once. The material was peripheral blood mononuclear cells (PBMCs), obtained when the disease was refractory, from a patient treated with antithyroid drugs. Receptor source: a female donor with Graves disease.

This clonotype was recorded many times. The rearrangement links TRBV10-3 to TRBJ1-6, with D perhaps matching TRBD1 (5 bases). The V end lost 3 bases, the J end lost 4 bases, and 13 bases lay between the germline ends. CDR1 and CDR2 from the germline V gene are ENHRY and SYGVKD. CDR3 size: 16 residues. Here the CDR3 reads CAISEKGQGYNSPLHF. The CDR3 DNA reads TGTGCCATCAGTGAAAAGGGGCAGGGTTATAATTCACCCCTCCACTTT.

The chain recombines TRBV4-1 with TRBJ2-7; weak D call: TRBD2 (6 bases). Trimming took 1 base from V and 3 from J, leaving 10 bases between them. The CDR3 sequence is 14 residues long. Germline lookup yields CDR1 MGHRA and CDR2 YSYEKL. DNA for the CDR3: TGCGCCAGCAGCCAAGGGACTACATACTACGAGCAGTACTTC. Protein: CASSQGTTYYEQYF.

This clonotype has a single count. A far bigger clonotype differs at one base, so this is likely a read error. The genes are TRBV28 and TRBJ2-7; 9 bases map to TRBD2. The germline V gene encodes CDR1 MDHEN and CDR2 SYDVKM. This CDR3 has 18 amino acids. CDR3 residues: CVSSLGLAGRFVSYEQYF. The DNA for the CDR3 is TGTGTCAGCAGCTTAGGCCTAGCGGGAAGGTTTGTATCCTACGAGCAGTACTTC.

This clonotype was recorded at least ten times. This sequence joins TRBV6-1 and TRBJ1-2; D gene ambiguous. The CDR3 sequence is 14 residues long. Trimming left V 6 bases short and J 5 bases short, with 16 bases between. Germline CDR1 and CDR2: MNHNS and SASEGT. The CDR3 protein is CASSYGGSRYGYTF. For the CDR3, the DNA is TGTGCCAGCAGCTATGGTGGGTCTCGGTATGGCTACACCTTC.